This passage covers 7 T cell receptor beta chains from one sample sequenced in a study of early T cells in non-severe SARS-CoV-2 infection. Using its own MiXCR run on the 5' RACE reads, TCRdb lists one record per CDR3 protein. Here the sample spans about 84,000 distinct CDR3 sequences, about an eighth being singletons. The sequenced sample consisted of whole blood. These receptors all stem from an adult who was a healthcare worker with PCR-confirmed SARS-CoV-2 infection or an uninfected control (not recorded which).

This clonotype was seen ten or more times. This sequence joins TRBV19 and TRBJ2-2, with a weak D call TRBD1 (5 bases). The CDR3 length is 17 residues. Trimming removed 3 bases from V and 1 base from J, with 15 bases in between. Germline V gives CDR1 LNHDA, CDR2 SQIVND (reference sequence). DNA for the CDR3: TGTGCCAGTAGTATCTACCCTCGGCAGGGGAACACCGGGGAGCTGTTTTTT. It is translated as CASSIYPRQGNTGELFF.

This clonotype was detected ten times or more. The CDR3 is CASSLEAVVGTEAFF. CDR3 DNA: TGTGCCAGCAGCCTGGAAGCGGTGGTCGGGACTGAAGCTTTCTTT. The rearrangement joins TRBV7-9 to TRBJ1-1; D not resolved. From germline, CDR1 is SEHNR and CDR2 FQNEAQ (reference sequence). This CDR3 spans 15 amino acids. V was trimmed by 5 bases and J by 5 bases, leaving 18 bases between them.

There are a few counts of this clonotype. The gene calls are TRBV5-6 and TRBJ2-7; 8 bases are a match to TRBD2. V trimming: 2 bases; J trimming: 5 bases; junction bases outside the gene matches: 6. The length of the CDR3 is 14 residues. Germline CDR1 and CDR2: SGHDT and YYEEEE. CDR3 in DNA: TGTGCCAGCAGCTTCGCGGGGGGCACTAACGAGCAGTACTTC. It specifies CASSFAGGTNEQYF.

The rearrangement joins TRBV6-2 or TRBV6-3 to TRBJ2-7; TRBD2 might be the D (5 bases). Germline V gene lookup returns CDR1 MNHEY and CDR2 SVGEGT. V was pared by 4 bases and J by 12 bases, with 16 bases between. CDR3 size: 12 residues. The CDR3 here is CASSSPPGNSYF. In nucleotides, the CDR3 is TGTGCCAGCAGTTCCCCACCGGGGAACTCGTACTTC.

This clonotype was seen only a few times. V is TRBV7-3 and J is TRBJ2-7; TRBD1 matches at 11 bases. This CDR3 comprises 14 residues. Germline V gene sequence: CDR1 SGHTA, CDR2 FQGTGA. V lost 2 bases and J lost 6; bases outside the gene matches: 3. The CDR3 DNA is TGTGCCAGCAGCTTATTGGGGACAGGGGGCGAGCAGTACTTC. This codes for CASSLLGTGGEQYF.

This clonotype was seen ten or more times. This chain links TRBV28 with TRBJ1-6; 11 bases map to TRBD1. The V gene's germline CDR1 is MDHEN and CDR2 SYDVKM. The CDR3 length is 15 residues. Losses at the gene ends were 7 bases for V and 11 bases for J; bases not matched to a gene: 10. The CDR3 nucleotides are TGTGCCAGCATCCCGCGGGACAGGGGGATAGCACCCCTCCACTTT. Its translation: CASIPRDRGIAPLHF.

The chain has TRBV10-2 and TRBJ2-7, with TRBD1 matching over 7 bases. Germline trimming cut 7 bases from V and 0 bases from J; bases unmatched to any gene: 6. Germline values: CDR1 WSHSY, CDR2 SAAADI. The CDR3 consists of 14 residues. The CDR3 reads CASTPTGTSYEQYF. Here the CDR3 DNA reads TGCGCCAGCACTCCGACAGGGACCTCCTACGAGCAGTACTTC.